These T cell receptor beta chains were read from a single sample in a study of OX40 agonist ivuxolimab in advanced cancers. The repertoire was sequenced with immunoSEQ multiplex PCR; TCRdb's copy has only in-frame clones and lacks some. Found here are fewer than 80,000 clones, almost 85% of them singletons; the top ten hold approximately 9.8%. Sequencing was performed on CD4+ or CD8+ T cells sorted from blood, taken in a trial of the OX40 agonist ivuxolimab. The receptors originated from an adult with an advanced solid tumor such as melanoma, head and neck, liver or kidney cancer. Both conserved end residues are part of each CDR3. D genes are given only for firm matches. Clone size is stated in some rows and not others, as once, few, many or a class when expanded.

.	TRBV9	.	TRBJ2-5	TGTGCCAGCAGCGTAGCCACCGGGAACCACGAGACCCAGTACTTC	CASSVATGNHETQYF
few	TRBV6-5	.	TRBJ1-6	TGTGCCAGCGGACTTAGACTGAATTCACCCCTCCACTTT	CASGLRLNSPLHF
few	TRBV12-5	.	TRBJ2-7	TGTGCTAGTGGTCCGGACTTTCAGGGGCACGAGCAGTACTTC	CASGPDFQGHEQYF
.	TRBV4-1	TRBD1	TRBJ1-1	TGCGCCAGCAGCCAGGGACAGGGGAACACTGAAGCTTTCTTT	CASSQGQGNTEAFF
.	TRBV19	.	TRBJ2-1	TGTGCCAGTAGTATTGGGAATTACAATGAGCAGTTCTTC	CASSIGNYNEQFF
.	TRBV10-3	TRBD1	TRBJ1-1	TGTGCCATCAGTGCCGACAGGGCAGGGTCAACTGAAGCTTTCTTT	CAISADRAGSTEAFF
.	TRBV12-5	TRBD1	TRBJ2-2	TGTGCTAGTGGCCCCGGGACAGGGACCGGGGAGCTGTTTTTT	CASGPGTGTGELFF
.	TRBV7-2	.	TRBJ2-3	TGTGCCAGCAGCTTAGGAAGCGGGAGCACAGATACGCAGTATTTT	CASSLGSGSTDTQYF
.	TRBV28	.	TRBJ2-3	TGTGCCAGCAGTTTCCGTCCTGGGGGGACAGATACGCAGTATTTT	CASSFRPGGTDTQYF
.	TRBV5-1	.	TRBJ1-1	TGCGCCAGCAGCTTGAGTTCGAACACTGAAGCTTTCTTT	CASSLSSNTEAFF
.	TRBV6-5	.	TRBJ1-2	TGTGCCAGCAGTTACTCTCGCAGGGATGGCTACACCTTC	CASSYSRRDGYTF
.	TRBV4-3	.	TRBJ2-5	TGCGCCAGCAGCCAAAATGGGGGGTACTTC	CASSQNGGYF
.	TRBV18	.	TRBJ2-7	TGTGCCAGCACCCTCTCCCAGGGCTCCTACGAGCAGTACTTC	CASTLSQGSYEQYF
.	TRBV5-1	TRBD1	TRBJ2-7	TGCGCCAGCAGCTTGATAAGGGGGCACGAGCAGTACTTC	CASSLIRGHEQYF
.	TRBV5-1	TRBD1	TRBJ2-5	TGCGCCAGCGCTCTGACAGGGCCCCAGTACTTC	CASALTGPQYF
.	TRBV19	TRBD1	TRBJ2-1	TGTGCCAGTAGCCCATGGACAGGGTCTTTGGATGAGCAGTTCTTC	CASSPWTGSLDEQFF
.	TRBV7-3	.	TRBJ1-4	TGTGCCAGCAGCTTGGGGATTTCGGGGGAAAAACTGTTTTTT	CASSLGISGEKLFF
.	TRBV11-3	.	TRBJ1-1	TGTGCCAGCAGCCTTCTGTGGGACACTGAAGCTTTCTTT	CASSLLWDTEAFF
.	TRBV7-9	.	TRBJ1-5	TGTGCCAGCAGCTTAGCCGGGGGCAATCAGCCCCAGCATTTT	CASSLAGGNQPQHF
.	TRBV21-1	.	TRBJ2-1	TGTGCCAGCGGCAAGGGGGATATGACCGGTAATGAGCAGTTCTTC	CASGKGDMTGNEQFF
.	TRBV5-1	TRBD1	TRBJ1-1	TGCGCCAGCAGCTCTACAGGGGTCGATGGCACTGAAGCTTTCTTT	CASSSTGVDGTEAFF
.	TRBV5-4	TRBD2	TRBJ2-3	TGTGCCAGCAGCCCATTAGCGGGGACCACCACAGATACGCAGTATTTT	CASSPLAGTTTDTQYF
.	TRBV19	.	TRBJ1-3	TGTGCCAGTAGTATTACCCATTTCTCTGGAAACACCATATATTTT	CASSITHFSGNTIYF
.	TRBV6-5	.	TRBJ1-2	TGTGCCAGCAGTCGGGGGGCTTTAGCCTATGGCTACACCTTC	CASSRGALAYGYTF
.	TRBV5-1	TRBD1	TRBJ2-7	TGCGCCAGCAGCACTGACAGGGGAGGAGTGCAGTACTTC	CASSTDRGGVQYF
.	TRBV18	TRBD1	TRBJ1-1	TGTGCCAGCTCAATAACCGGGACAGGTTTAAACACTGAAGCTTTCTTT	CASSITGTGLNTEAFF
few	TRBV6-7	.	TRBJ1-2	TGTGCCAGCAGCCCCGTGTCAGGGACGGGCAACTATGGCTACACCTTC	CASSPVSGTGNYGYTF
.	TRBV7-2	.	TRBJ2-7	TGTGCCAGCAGCCTAGACCTGACACTTACCTACGAGCAGTACTTC	CASSLDLTLTYEQYF
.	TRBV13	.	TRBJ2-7	TGTGCCAGCAGCCTCCAGACAGCCTACGAGCAGTACTTC	CASSLQTAYEQYF
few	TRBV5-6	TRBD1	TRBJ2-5	TGTGCCAGCAGCAGGCCCAGGGGGACCCAAGAGACCCAGTACTTC	CASSRPRGTQETQYF
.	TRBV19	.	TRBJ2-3	TGTGCCAGTAGTTTCAGCACAGATACGCAGTATTTT	CASSFSTDTQYF
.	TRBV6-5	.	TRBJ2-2	TGTGCCAGCAGTTATGGGGCCAACACCGGGGAGCTGTTTTTT	CASSYGANTGELFF
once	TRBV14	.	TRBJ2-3	TGTGCCAGCAACTCTCAGGGAGCCTACACAGATACGCAGTATTTT	CASNSQGAYTDTQYF
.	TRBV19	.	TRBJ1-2	TGTGCCAGTAGTTTGGGGCATGGCTACACCTTC	CASSLGHGYTF
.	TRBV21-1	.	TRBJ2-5	TGTGCCAGCAGCTCTCAGGAGGGACAAGTCCAAGAGACCCAGTACTTC	CASSSQEGQVQETQYF
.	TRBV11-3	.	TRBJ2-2	TGTGCCAGCAGCGTGGACAGTTATCGACTTTACACCGGGGAGCTGTTTTTT	CASSVDSYRLYTGELFF
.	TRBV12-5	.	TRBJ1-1	TGTGCTAGTGGTTTGGGTCCCATTGGAGGGACTGAAGCTTTCTTT	CASGLGPIGGTEAFF
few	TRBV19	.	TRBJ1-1	TGTGCCAGTAGTGCTGGGGGGGCGAGGACTGAAGCTTTCTTT	CASSAGGARTEAFF
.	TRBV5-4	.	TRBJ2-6	TGTGCCAGCAGCTTGGTGTACTCTGGGGCCAACGTCCTGACTTTC	CASSLVYSGANVLTF
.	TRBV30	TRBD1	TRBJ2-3	TGTGCCTGGAGTGTGACAGGGGGCACAGATACGCAGTATTTT	CAWSVTGGTDTQYF
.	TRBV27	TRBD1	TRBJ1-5	TGTGCCAGCAGTCCCGGCGACAGGGGCCATCAGCCCCAGCATTTT	CASSPGDRGHQPQHF
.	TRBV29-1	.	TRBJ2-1	TGCAGCGTTGAGGGTCAGGGGAACTACAATGAGCAGTTCTTC	CSVEGQGNYNEQFF
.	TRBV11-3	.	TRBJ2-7	TGTGCCAGCAGCCGCGGACGGAGCTCCTACGAGCAGTACTTC	CASSRGRSSYEQYF
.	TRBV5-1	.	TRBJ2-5	TGCGCCAGCAGCTTGGACGGAAGGTGGGGAGAGACCCAGTACTTC	CASSLDGRWGETQYF
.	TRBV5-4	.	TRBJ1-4	TGTGCCAGCGGCCGGGACGGTAATGAAAAACTGTTTTTT	CASGRDGNEKLFF
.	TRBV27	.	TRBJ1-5	TGTGCCAGCAGTTCCCTCTATAGCAATCAGCCCCAGCATTTT	CASSSLYSNQPQHF
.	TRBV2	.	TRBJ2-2	TGTGCCAGCGGGGCAGCGAACACCGGGGAGCTGTTTTTT	CASGAANTGELFF
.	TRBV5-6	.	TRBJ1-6	TGTGCCAGCAGCTCCCGGGCCGGCGTTTATAATTCACCCCTCCACTTT	CASSSRAGVYNSPLHF
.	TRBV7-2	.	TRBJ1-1	TGTGCCAGCAGCGTATATCACGAGAACACTGAAGCTTTCTTT	CASSVYHENTEAFF
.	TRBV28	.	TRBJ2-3	TGTGCCAGCAGGCCTAGAACAGGGCGGGGGACAGATACGCAGTATTTT	CASRPRTGRGTDTQYF
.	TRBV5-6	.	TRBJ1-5	TGTGCCAGCAGCTTGGGAGGTGGGCCCCAGCATTTT	CASSLGGGPQHF
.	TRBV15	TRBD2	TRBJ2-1	TGTGCCACCAGCGGGGGGACTAGCGGGAGAAAAAATGAGCAGTTCTTC	CATSGGTSGRKNEQFF
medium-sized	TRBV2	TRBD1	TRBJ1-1	TGTGCCAGCAGTGGTGACAGGGGGCGAGACGCTTTCTTT	CASSGDRGRDAFF
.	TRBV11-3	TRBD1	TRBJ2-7	TGTGCCAGCAGTCTAGGACAGGGGGCAATGTACGAGCAGTACTTC	CASSLGQGAMYEQYF
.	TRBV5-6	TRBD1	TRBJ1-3	TGTGCCAGCAGCTCCAGGACAGGGGGCCGAAACACCATATATTTT	CASSSRTGGRNTIYF